This TCR beta chain was captured by sequencing in a study of blood T cell repertoires in COVID-19. Unmatched junction bases numbered 8, after V lost 4 bases and J lost 10 bases. Looked up from germline, CDR1 is SGHVS and CDR2 is FNYEAQ. The CDR3 runs to 16 residues. Cohort placement rested on clinical history that participants reported themselves. The repertoire was sequenced with immunoSEQ multiplex PCR; TCRdb's copy has only in-frame clones and lacks some. The table shows almost 400,000 clones, with roughly 90% occurring only once. The receptor's source is a woman aged 25 to 39 who had recovered from COVID-19. The sample taken for sequencing was PBMCs or T cells enriched from blood (not recorded which). This chain links TRBV7-6 with TRBJ1-6; the match to TRBD1 covers 12 bases. The CDR3 bases are TGTGCCAGCAGCTCGGGACAGGGGGCTTGGAGATCACCCCTCCACTTT. The encoded protein is CASSSGQGAWRSPLHF. Filled out from reference TRBV7-6 and TRBJ1-6, the complete variable domain reads GAGVSQSPRYKVTKRGQDVALRCDPISGHVSLYWYRQALGQGPEFLTYFNYEAQQDKSGLPNDRFSAERPEGSISTLTIQRTEQRDSAMYRCASSSGQGAWRSPLHFGNGTRLTVT.